This entry lists 30 T cell receptor beta chains sequenced from one sample in a study of cytomegalovirus exposure and HLA in healthy donors. The PCR contained 60 Vbeta and 13 Jbeta primers. TCRdb's copy holds only in-frame clones and misses some; the assay was immunoSEQ multiplex PCR. The sample records about 130,000 clones, approximately 84% being singletons. The sequencing sample was made of PBMCs. All receptors derive from a boy under 10 years old in good health and CMV-seronegative.

This rearrangement joins TRBV29-1 to TRBJ1-1; 8 nucleotides line up with TRBD1. J lost 6 bases, V lost 4 bases, and 16 bases had no gene match. CDR1 SQVTM and CDR2 ANQGSEA come from the germline V gene. The CDR3 spans 16 residues. The CDR3 nucleotides read TGCAGCGTTGGAGGGGATTACCAGGGGGCAGGATCTGAAGCTTTCTTT. It codes for CSVGGDYQGAGSEAFF.

Only a few counts were recorded for this clone. The chain couples TRBV5-6 to TRBJ2-2, with 7 bases that match TRBD2. Germline V gene lookup returns CDR1 SGHDT and CDR2 YYEEEE. Losses at the gene ends were 4 bases for V and 7 bases for J; bases not matched to a gene: 4. The CDR3 loop spans 13 amino acids. CDR3 bases: TGTGCCAGCAGCGTGGGAGGGAACGGGGAGCTGTTTTTT. This gives the protein CASSVGGNGELFF.

The chain is built from TRBV28 and TRBJ1-4, with D possibly being TRBD1 (6 bases). The CDR3 is 11 amino acids. Trimming cost V 2 bases and J 11 bases, with 6 bases left between them. Germline V CDR1 and CDR2: MDHEN, SYDVKM. The CDR3 here is CASSLQGKLFF. The CDR3 DNA is TGTGCCAGCAGTTTACAGGGGAAACTGTTTTTT.

This chain connects TRBV4-1 to TRBJ1-1, with a possible D match to TRBD1 (6 bases). Trimming stripped 1 base from V and 4 bases from J, with 13 bases between. Germline V lookup: CDR1 MGHRA, CDR2 YSYEKL. This CDR3 contains 15 residues. CDR3 bases: TGCGCCAGCAGCCAAGTTGGTAGACAGGCCACTGAAGCTTTCTTT. Encoded protein: CASSQVGRQATEAFF.

The V call is TRBV6-5, the J call TRBJ1-4; D unresolved. Trimming took 0 bases from V and 4 from J, leaving 12 bases between them. Germline-derived CDR1 and CDR2 are MNHEY and SVGAGI. There are 16 residues in the CDR3. CDR3 sequence: CASSYSVTPVNEKLFF. In nucleotides, the CDR3 is TGTGCCAGCAGTTACTCGGTAACACCCGTTAATGAAAAACTGTTTTTT.

The V call is TRBV7-9, the J call TRBJ2-3, with 14 bases that match TRBD2. The V gene's germline CDR1 is SEHNR and CDR2 FQNEAQ (reference sequence). Unmatched junction bases numbered 10, after V lost 4 bases and J lost 4 bases. This CDR3 is 18 amino acids long. As DNA, the CDR3 is TGTGCCAGCAGCTCCCCGGGGGGGACTAGCGGGGGCTCAGATACGCAGTATTTT. This encodes CASSSPGGTSGGSDTQYF. Combining the CDR3 with reference TRBV7-9 and TRBJ2-3 gives the whole variable domain DTGVSQNPRHKITKRGQNVTFRCDPISEHNRLYWYRQTLGQGPEFLTYFQNEAQLEKSRLLSDRFSAERPKGSFSTLEIQRTEQGDSAMYLCASSSPGGTSGGSDTQYFGPGTRLTVL.

The chain joins TRBV6-4 to TRBJ1-1; 8 bases fit TRBD1. Germline CDR1 reads MRHNA; CDR2 reads SNTAGT. This CDR3 has 19 residues. J gave up 2 bases and V 4 bases, and 18 bases lay outside the gene matches. CDR3 in DNA: TGTGCCAGCAGTGTCTTAGGTGGGGACAGGAGGGATCTAAACACTGAAGCTTTCTTT. It is translated as CASSVLGGDRRDLNTEAFF.

This clone has just a few counts. V usage is TRBV7-6 and J usage is TRBJ1-2; D possibly corresponds to TRBD1 (6 bases). This CDR3 comprises 16 residues. V was pared by 4 bases and J by 8 bases, with 23 bases between. Germline CDR1 is SGHVS and CDR2 is FNYEAQ. The CDR3 DNA is TGTGCCAGCAGCTCGACCAATCTCAGGGGACGTGAAGGCTACACCTTC. It encodes CASSSTNLRGREGYTF.

V is TRBV6-4 and J is TRBJ2-1, with 9 bases matching TRBD2. J lost 2 bases, V lost 10 bases, and 9 bases had no gene match. CDR1 MRHNA and CDR2 SNTAGT come from the germline V gene. CDR3 size: 15 residues. The CDR3 DNA follows: TGTGCCACCAGGGCACTAGCGGGTACCTACAATGAGCAGTTCTTC. This gives the protein CATRALAGTYNEQFF.

The chain joins TRBV7-9 to TRBJ2-5, with D perhaps matching TRBD2 (5 bases). The ends were cut back, 5 bases at V and 2 bases at J, with 12 bases in the middle. The CDR3 extends over 14 amino acids. Germline V gene lookup returns CDR1 SEHNR and CDR2 FQNEAQ (reference sequence). CDR3 sequence (DNA): TGTGCCAGCAGCCCCCGGGGTAATCAAGAGACCCAGTACTTC. Amino acid sequence: CASSPRGNQETQYF. Supplemented by reference TRBV7-9 and TRBJ2-5, the full variable domain reads DTGVSQNPRHKITKRGQNVTFRCDPISEHNRLYWYRQTLGQGPEFLTYFQNEAQLEKSRLLSDRFSAERPKGSFSTLEIQRTEQGDSAMYLCASSPRGNQETQYFGPGTRLLVL.

The CDR3 is CASRLPDEGVSEAFF. For the CDR3, the DNA is TGTGCCAGCAGATTACCTGATGAGGGCGTGAGTGAAGCTTTCTTT. V gene TRBV7-2 combines with J gene TRBJ1-1; no reliable D call. The CDR3 extends over 15 amino acids. V was trimmed by 6 bases and J by 7 bases, leaving 21 bases between them. Germline values: CDR1 SGHTA, CDR2 FQGNSA.

CDR3 nucleotides: TGCGCCAGCAGCCAAGAGAGTGCGGGTCTCGACTACGAGCAGTACTTC. Its translation: CASSQESAGLDYEQYF. The chain is built from TRBV4-1 and TRBJ2-7; D is possibly TRBD2 (5 bases). Trimming cost V 0 bases and J 3 bases, with 15 bases left between them. Germline CDR1 and CDR2: MGHRA and YSYEKL. This CDR3 region has 16 residues.

The CDR3 bases are TGCGCCAGCAGCTTGGGGCAGGTCAATGAGCAGTTCTTC. This codes for CASSLGQVNEQFF. V usage is TRBV5-1 and J usage is TRBJ2-1; no firm D call. Looked up from germline, CDR1 is SGHRS and CDR2 is YFSETQ. V dropped 0 bases and J dropped 6 bases, with 7 bases sitting between them. The CDR3 totals 13 residues.

CDR3 region: CASSPGQGNQPQHF. Here the CDR3 DNA reads TGTGCCAGCAGCCCGGGACAGGGGAATCAGCCCCAGCATTTT. The rearrangement joins TRBV13 to TRBJ1-5; 10 nucleotides align to TRBD1. CDR1 is PRHDT, CDR2 FYEKMQ, per germline (reference sequence). The CDR3 spans 14 residues. V lost 5 bases and J lost 4; bases outside the gene matches: 2. Looking up the rest from reference TRBV13 and TRBJ1-5 gives the full variable domain: AAGVIQSPRHLIKEKRETATLKCYPIPRHDTVYWYQQGPGQDPQFLISFYEKMQSDKGSIPDRFSAQQFSDYHSELNMSSLELGDSALYFCASSPGQGNQPQHFGDGTRLSIL.

The chain carries TRBV18 and TRBJ1-1, with D perhaps TRBD1 (5 bases). The CDR3 covers 11 residues. Per the germline V gene, CDR1 is KGHSH and CDR2 is LQKENI. V was clipped by 8 bases and J by 5 bases, with 9 bases between them. The CDR3 DNA is TGTGCCAGCAGGGGTATAACTGAAGCTTTCTTT. Protein product: CASRGITEAFF.

The V call is TRBV7-9, the J call TRBJ1-1; D possibly corresponds to TRBD1 (5 bases). The V end lost 4 bases, the J end lost 0 bases, and 9 bases lay between the germline ends. CDR3 length: 14 residues. CDR1 and CDR2 from the germline V gene are SEHNR and FQNEAQ (reference sequence). This CDR3 reads CASSSGFMNTEAFF. The DNA of the CDR3 is TGTGCCAGCAGCTCAGGGTTTATGAACACTGAAGCTTTCTTT.

This rearrangement joins TRBV7-2 to TRBJ1-2; TRBD1 aligns across 9 bases. CDR3 length: 15 amino acids. Germline V gene data show CDR1 as SGHTA and CDR2 as FQGNSA. The junction had 10 bases not matched to a gene; V was cut back by 5 bases and J by 6 bases. In DNA form, the CDR3 reads TGTGCCAGCAGCCCCGGGGCCCGACAGGGGGATGGCTACACCTTC. This codes for CASSPGARQGDGYTF.

The chain uses TRBV29-1 and TRBJ2-1, with 10 nucleotides matching TRBD1. V dropped 4 bases and J dropped 3; count of bases not matched to a gene: 0. Germline-derived CDR1 and CDR2 are SQVTM and ANQGSEA. This CDR3 is 13 amino acids long. Here the CDR3 DNA reads TGCAGCGTTGGGACAGGGGGCTACAATGAGCAGTTCTTC. It translates to CSVGTGGYNEQFF.

This sequence joins TRBV19 and TRBJ2-1; D perhaps matches TRBD2 (5 bases). Trimming stripped 2 bases from V and 13 bases from J, with 18 bases between. This CDR3 spans 14 amino acids. Germline V gives CDR1 LNHDA, CDR2 SQIVND (reference sequence). The CDR3 bases are TGTGCCAGTAGTATACGGCGGGCCTCGGCGGGCCAGTTCTTC. This encodes CASSIRRASAGQFF. Drawing the rest from reference TRBV19 and TRBJ2-1, the complete variable domain is DGGITQSPKYLFRKEGQNVTLSCEQNLNHDAMYWYRQDPGQGLRLIYYSQIVNDFQKGDIAEGYSVSREKKESFPLTVTSAQKNPTAFYLCASSIRRASAGQFFGPGTRLTVL.

The genes are TRBV7-3 and TRBJ1-2; D perhaps matches TRBD1 (6 bases). Germline CDR1 is SGHTA and CDR2 is FQGTGA. CDR3 length: 14 residues. The V end lost 6 bases, the J end lost 7 bases, and 18 bases lay between the germline ends. CDR3 amino acids: CASRGEQGNSGYTF. The CDR3 nucleotides are TGTGCCAGCAGAGGGGAACAGGGTAATAGTGGCTACACCTTC.

The V gene is TRBV19, the J gene TRBJ2-2, with 8 bases fitting TRBD1. Trimming removed 7 bases from V and 4 bases from J; junction bases left unmatched: 14. CDR3 length: 17 amino acids. The germline gives CDR1 LNHDA, CDR2 SQIVND (reference sequence). As DNA, the CDR3 is TGTGCCAGTACTAACGACAGGGGACTCCGTGGCACCGGGGAGCTGTTTTTT. The encoded protein is CASTNDRGLRGTGELFF.

This clone has only one observation. The chain couples TRBV7-2 to TRBJ2-1; possibly TRBD2 for D (5 bases). Germline-derived CDR1 and CDR2 are SGHTA and FQGNSA. Deletions cut 5 bases from V and 12 bases from J, with 17 bases between. This CDR3 is 13 amino acids long. This CDR3 reads CASSRANPEGQFF. DNA for the CDR3: TGTGCCAGCAGCCGGGCCAACCCAGAGGGGCAGTTCTTC.

The V gene is TRBV7-6, the J gene TRBJ2-1; 8 bases are a match to TRBD2. Trimming removed 2 bases from V and 4 bases from J; junction bases left unmatched: 4. The CDR3 totals 15 residues. From germline, CDR1 is SGHVS and CDR2 FNYEAQ. The CDR3 region has the DNA TGTGCCAGCAGCTTATATCGGGAGGGATACAATGAGCAGTTCTTC. Translation: CASSLYREGYNEQFF. Drawing the rest from reference TRBV7-6 and TRBJ2-1, the complete variable domain is GAGVSQSPRYKVTKRGQDVALRCDPISGHVSLYWYRQALGQGPEFLTYFNYEAQQDKSGLPNDRFSAERPEGSISTLTIQRTEQRDSAMYRCASSLYREGYNEQFFGPGTRLTVL.

The J gene is TRBJ1-1, the V gene TRBV5-1; weak D call: TRBD1 (5 bases). The germline V gene has CDR1 SGHRS and CDR2 YFSETQ. This CDR3 has 16 amino acids. Trimming shortened V by 3 bases and J by 1 base, and 16 bases separated the two germline ends. CDR3: CASSSTSGMGNTEAFF. The CDR3 DNA follows: TGCGCCAGCAGCTCCACCTCAGGGATGGGGAACACTGAAGCTTTCTTT. The full variable domain, its missing parts supplied by reference TRBV5-1 and TRBJ1-1, is KAGVTQTPRYLIKTRGQQVTLSCSPISGHRSVSWYQQTPGQGLQFLFEYFSETQRNKGNFPGRFSGRQFSNSRSEMNVSTLELGDSALYLCASSSTSGMGNTEAFFGQGTRLTVV.

CDR3 bases: TGCGCCAGCAGCTTGGCAGGGGTTAATGAAAAACTGTTTTTT. Its translation: CASSLAGVNEKLFF. This chain links TRBV5-1 with TRBJ1-4, with TRBD1 as a possible D gene (6 bases). This CDR3 has 14 residues. Germline V CDR1 and CDR2: SGHRS, YFSETQ. Trimming took 0 bases from V and 4 from J, leaving 7 bases between them.

This clone was observed a single time. DNA of the CDR3: TGCGCCAGCAGCTTGGCGGGACAGGGACCCGGCTATGGCTACACCTTC. It is translated as CASSLAGQGPGYGYTF. The chain employs TRBV5-1 and TRBJ1-2; 9 bases fit TRBD1. CDR3 length: 16 amino acids. Germline V gene data show CDR1 as SGHRS and CDR2 as YFSETQ. Trimming removed 0 bases from V and 4 bases from J; junction bases left unmatched: 7.

This rearrangement joins TRBV18 to TRBJ2-7, with a tentative D call TRBD1 (5 bases). Trimming took off 2 bases at V and 0 bases at J, with 14 bases between the two ends. Germline CDR1 is KGHSH and CDR2 is LQKENI. The CDR3 totals 16 residues. Here the CDR3 reads CASSPSMTESSYEQYV. The CDR3 nucleotides are TGTGCCAGCTCACCATCGATGACAGAGAGCTCCTACGAGCAGTACGTC.

V gene TRBV30 combines with J gene TRBJ2-1; D ambiguous. The CDR3 length is 12 residues. From germline, CDR1 is GTSNPN and CDR2 SVGIG (reference sequence). V dropped 2 bases and J dropped 7 bases, with 9 bases sitting between them. The CDR3 DNA is TGTGCCTGGAGTTGGTTAGCTAATGAGCAGTTCTTC. Its protein is CAWSWLANEQFF. The full variable domain, rest sourced from reference TRBV30 and TRBJ2-1, is SQTIHQWPATLVQPVGSPLSLECTVEGTSNPNLYWYRQAAGRGLQLLFYSVGIGQISSEVPQNLSASRPQDRQFILSSKKLLLSDSGFYLCAWSWLANEQFFGPGTRLTVL.

This sequence joins TRBV9 and TRBJ1-5, with 7 nucleotides matching TRBD1. The CDR3 extends over 15 amino acids. V gave up 0 bases and J gave up 3 bases; unmatched junction bases: 3. CDR1 SGDLS and CDR2 YYNGEE come from the germline V gene. The CDR3 spells CASSVDTGANQPQHF. CDR3 DNA sequence: TGTGCCAGCAGCGTAGACACAGGGGCCAATCAGCCCCAGCATTTT.

The chain has TRBV7-9 and TRBJ2-2; TRBD2 matches 9 bases. The ends lost 5 bases at V and 5 bases at J; junction bases unmatched: 18. CDR1 is SEHNR and CDR2 is FQNEAQ in the germline V gene (reference sequence). The CDR3 is 19 residues long. CDR3 sequence reads: CASSPGNSGSERWTGELFF. The CDR3 bases are TGTGCCAGCAGCCCGGGAAATAGCGGGAGTGAACGGTGGACCGGGGAGCTGTTTTTT.